This T cell receptor beta chain originates from a study of T cell repertoires in cytomegalovirus infection. For the study at large: TCR beta signatures that were public indicated CMV infection and matching HLA type.

Overall study results and limits: Cumulative frequency (of public TCR beta family members) identified carriers of CMV plus the relevant HLA. HLA-C-restricted TCR beta clonotypes specific for CMV led the ex vivo response.

This clonotype was recorded a few times. Its antigen is unknown. TCRdb independently ran MiXCR on the reads; one entry per CDR3 protein. The table records about 330,000 distinct CDR3 sequences, roughly 34% of them present only once. CDR1 and CDR2 (germline): LGHNA, YSLEER. V trimming: 5 bases; J trimming: 5 bases; junction bases outside the gene matches: 7. The CDR3 is 15 amino acids. The source of this sequence is a human donor in good health (CMV status not recorded). Some clones in this sample may be carry-over from other donors' samples. Source: cultured PBMCs, taken from culture after CMV antigen stimulation. The rearrangement uses TRBV4-3 and TRBJ2-3, with TRBD2 identical over 10 bases. The CDR3 reads CASSDSGRSGDTQYF. DNA for the CDR3: TGCGCCAGCAGCGATAGCGGGAGGAGTGGAGATACGCAGTATTTT.